Below are 16 T cell receptor beta chains sequenced from a single sample in a study of blood T cells in healthy people across ages. Then a second PCR, running roughly 7 to 11 cycles, was carried out with a sample-barcoded 5' primer and a J-beta primer mix. TCRdb redid the calling of the 5' RACE reads with MiXCR, one entry per CDR3 protein. The table shows 800,000 to 1,000,000 distinct CDR3 sequences, with around 48% occurring only once. Sample: blood. The source of these receptors is a man under 40 in good health.

This chain connects TRBV19 to TRBJ1-5; D is uncertain. The V gene's germline CDR1 is LNHDA and CDR2 SQIVND (reference sequence). This CDR3 comprises 14 residues. Deletions cut 2 bases from V and 0 bases from J, with 5 bases between. The DNA of the CDR3 is TGTGCCAGTAGTATACAGATTAGCAATCAGCCCCAGCATTTT. It is translated as CASSIQISNQPQHF. Supplemented by reference TRBV19 and TRBJ1-5, the full variable domain reads DGGITQSPKYLFRKEGQNVTLSCEQNLNHDAMYWYRQDPGQGLRLIYYSQIVNDFQKGDIAEGYSVSREKKESFPLTVTSAQKNPTAFYLCASSIQISNQPQHFGDGTRLSIL.

This chain links TRBV4-1 with TRBJ1-5, with TRBD1 as a possible D gene (5 bases). V lost 3 bases to trimming and J lost 7 bases, with 16 bases between them. Germline assignment: CDR1 MGHRA and CDR2 YSYEKL. This CDR3 has 15 residues. CDR3 region: CASSQATGAGQPQHF. CDR3 DNA: TGCGCCAGCAGCCAGGCAACAGGTGCGGGACAGCCCCAGCATTTT.

The chain is built from TRBV7-8 and TRBJ2-7, with TRBD2 identical over 8 bases. Trimming at V came to 5 bases and at J to 3 bases, leaving 9 bases not matched to a gene. This CDR3 spans 15 amino acids. Germline CDR1 SGHVS, CDR2 FQNEAQ. The CDR3 reads CASSPPGTRDYEQYF. In DNA form, the CDR3 reads TGTGCCAGCAGCCCACCCGGGACTAGAGACTACGAGCAGTACTTC.

This chain uses TRBV6-5 with TRBJ1-2, with D hard to call. Trimming pared 0 bases from V and 0 bases from J, leaving 8 bases between. The length of the CDR3 is 15 residues. Germline V lookup: CDR1 MNHEY, CDR2 SVGAGI. In nucleotides, the CDR3 is TGTGCCAGCAGTTACTCGGTAGAAGCTAACTATGGCTACACCTTC. It encodes CASSYSVEANYGYTF.

This chain uses TRBV29-1 with TRBJ2-7; D unresolved. This CDR3 region has 14 residues. The V gene lost 6 bases and the J gene lost 0 bases, with 15 bases spanning the gap. CDR1 is SQVTM and CDR2 is ANQGSEA in the germline V gene. The CDR3 is CSVAARSSSYEQYF. CDR3 DNA: TGCAGCGTGGCAGCCCGGTCCAGCTCCTACGAGCAGTACTTC.

The rearrangement joins TRBV12-3 or TRBV12-4 to TRBJ1-1, with D maybe TRBD1 (5 bases). The CDR3 covers 13 residues. V lost 7 bases, J lost 4 bases, and 13 bases lay in between. In DNA form, the CDR3 reads TGTGCCAGCATCCTAGGGGCGGGCACTGAAGCTTTCTTT. This sequence encodes CASILGAGTEAFF.

This clonotype was seen a few times. The V gene is TRBV4-3, the J gene TRBJ2-3; 14 bases fit TRBD2. J gave up 0 bases and V 4 bases, and 9 bases lay outside the gene matches. Germline values: CDR1 LGHNA, CDR2 YSLEER. CDR3 length: 19 residues. The CDR3 here is CASSLLWTSGGPSTDTQYF. CDR3 nucleotide sequence: TGCGCCAGCAGCCTTCTGTGGACTAGCGGGGGGCCTAGCACAGATACGCAGTATTTT.

V is TRBV12-3 or TRBV12-4 and J is TRBJ2-3; no clear D gene. The CDR3 loop spans 15 amino acids. Trimming stripped 1 base from V and 4 bases from J, with 12 bases between. CDR3 in DNA: TGTGCCAGCAGTTTAGGTGGGCTTGGGTCAGATACGCAGTATTTT. Translated, it gives CASSLGGLGSDTQYF.

This clonotype was observed a handful of times. The rearrangement joins TRBV20-1 to TRBJ2-1; D not resolved. The CDR3 is 13 residues long. Germline V gene lookup returns CDR1 DFQATT and CDR2 SNEGSKA (reference sequence). Trimming shortened V by 1 base and J by 2 bases, and 6 bases separated the two germline ends. The CDR3 sequence is CSARVQTYNEQFF. The CDR3 DNA reads as TGCAGTGCTAGAGTACAGACCTACAATGAGCAGTTCTTC.

The chain is built from TRBV7-2 and TRBJ2-7; no reliable D call. V was pared by 6 bases and J by 4 bases, with 16 bases between. CDR1 and CDR2 from the germline V gene are SGHTA and FQGNSA. The CDR3 is 14 residues long. CDR3 in amino acids: CASSQIEVGYEQYF. For the CDR3, the DNA is TGTGCCAGCAGTCAGATAGAGGTCGGATACGAGCAGTACTTC.

This clonotype showed up just a few times. V is TRBV7-2 and J is TRBJ2-1, with 9 nucleotides matching TRBD2. Unmatched junction bases numbered 12, after V lost 5 bases and J lost 7 bases. Germline V gene data show CDR1 as SGHTA and CDR2 as FQGNSA. This CDR3 spans 16 amino acids. CDR3 nucleotides: TGTGCCAGCAGCCAAGGGGCGACTAGCGGCTTTAATGAGCAGTTCTTC. Amino acid sequence: CASSQGATSGFNEQFF.

The genes are TRBV7-2 and TRBJ2-5; D gene unclear. This CDR3 has 13 amino acids. The germline V gene has CDR1 SGHTA and CDR2 FQGNSA. V lost 1 base to trimming and J lost 3 bases, with 6 bases between them. CDR3 sequence reads: CASSLGPEETQYF. For the CDR3, the DNA is TGTGCCAGCAGCTTAGGACCTGAAGAGACCCAGTACTTC.

The sample holds a few counts of this clonotype. The genes are TRBV29-1 and TRBJ1-1; D unresolved. Germline assignment: CDR1 SQVTM and CDR2 ANQGSEA. V lost 7 bases, J lost 1 base, and 10 bases lay in between. The CDR3 spans 12 residues. In DNA, the CDR3 is TGCAGCGGCGGGAGTCCGAACACTGAAGCTTTCTTT. It codes for CSGGSPNTEAFF.

The CDR3 loop is CASSQDTRLGGTDTQYF. DNA for the CDR3: TGTGCCAGCAGCCAAGATACGAGGCTAGGCGGCACAGATACGCAGTATTTT. The chain employs TRBV3-1 and TRBJ2-3; D not resolved. There are 17 residues in the CDR3. V was shortened by 0 bases and J by 1 base, with 14 bases between the two germline ends. The V gene's germline CDR1 is LGHDT and CDR2 YNNKEL (reference sequence).

J is TRBJ1-5 and V is TRBV4-2; D gene uncertain. The CDR3 totals 17 residues. V lost 1 base and J 3 bases, leaving 16 bases between the germline ends. The germline V gene has CDR1 LGHNA and CDR2 YNFKEQ. The CDR3 reads CASSQGQGQAVNQPQHF. CDR3 nucleotide sequence: TGTGCCAGCAGCCAAGGTCAAGGTCAGGCGGTCAATCAGCCCCAGCATTTT.

This chain links TRBV18 with TRBJ2-2, with a possible D match to TRBD1 (5 bases). Germline-derived CDR1 and CDR2 are KGHSH and LQKENI. The CDR3 covers 13 residues. The V end was cut by 3 bases, the J end by 5 bases, with 7 bases between. The CDR3 sequence is CASSPTETGELFF. CDR3 DNA sequence: TGTGCCAGCTCACCGACAGAGACCGGGGAGCTGTTTTTT.